This TCR beta chain was captured in a study of blood T cell repertoires in COVID-19. Across the study: Acute-phase and convalescent COVID-19 samples originated in the United States, Italy and Spain.

Trimming left V 2 bases short and J 3 bases short, with 11 bases between. Germline CDR1 is LGHDT and CDR2 is YNNKEL (reference sequence). The CDR3 length is 14 residues. The study recruited people aged about 18 to 95 years across roughly 25 US areas. Clinical histories supplied by participants themselves formed the basis of cohort assignment. Per the authors' pipeline: Nucleated cell number was recorded as an estimate derived from reference gene primer amplification. Assay used: immunoSEQ multiplex PCR; TCRdb lists only in-frame clones, some missing. V and J calls and clone size come straight from that table; D and trimming were deduced from the DNA. The data hold around 50,000 clones, with about 72% observed a single time.

This receptor was identified in a woman aged 50 to 60 with acute COVID-19. V and J are TRBV3-1 (or the pseudogene TRBV3-2) and TRBJ2-7; possible D gene TRBD1, 5 bases. Material: PBMCs or T cells enriched from blood (not recorded which). The CDR3 protein is CASSQSDRNYEQYF. DNA for the CDR3: TGTGCCAGCAGCCAAAGCGACAGAAACTACGAGCAGTACTTC.